Listed here are 18 T cell receptor beta chains from one sample, sequenced in a study of blood T cell repertoires in COVID-19. Measured with immunoSEQ multiplex PCR; TCRdb has only the in-frame clones, and not every one. The data show around 80,000 clones, with 83% seen just once and roughly 32% held by the top ten. Material: peripheral blood. These receptors were taken from a woman older than 75 with acute or convalescent COVID-19.

The chain has TRBV24-1 and TRBJ2-1; 11 bases map to TRBD1. V was pared by 3 bases and J by 5 bases, with 2 bases of the junction left unmatched. The CDR3 extends over 15 amino acids. CDR1 is KGHDR and CDR2 is SFDVKD in the germline V gene. The CDR3 protein is CATSDPGQGDNEQFF. The CDR3, as DNA: TGTGCCACCAGTGATCCGGGACAGGGGGACAATGAGCAGTTCTTC.

This clone was seen more than once but under ten times. The rearrangement links TRBV6-5 to TRBJ2-1, with 8 bases aligning to TRBD2. CDR1 and CDR2 from the germline V gene are MNHEY and SVGAGI. V lost 8 bases to trimming and J lost 0 bases; unmatched junction nucleotides: 6. This CDR3 spans 15 amino acids. The CDR3 protein is CASSGGPSSYNEQFF. The CDR3 DNA follows: TGTGCCAGCTCGGGGGGGCCCAGCTCCTACAATGAGCAGTTCTTC.

Concerning this clone: The germline gene is not matched at one end of the junction; a read error may be the cause. The chain has TRBV6-6 and TRBJ1-1, with D possibly TRBD1 on 6 matching bases. The V gene's germline CDR1 is MNHNY and CDR2 SVGAGI (reference sequence). The CDR3 spans 13 residues. CDR3 DNA sequence: TGTGCCAGCAGTTATCCTACTGAGGTACAGGGACGGTTT. Its protein product is CASSYPTEVQGRF.

V gene TRBV5-1 combines with J gene TRBJ2-3, with 12 bases identical to TRBD2. V gave up 0 bases and J gave up 11 bases; unmatched junction bases: 7. CDR1 is SGHRS and CDR2 is YFSETQ in the germline V gene. CDR3 length: 15 amino acids. Here the CDR3 DNA reads TGCGCCAGCAGCTTGGCCCCCCTAGCGGGAGGGGAGCAGTATTTT. Protein: CASSLAPLAGGEQYF.

The rearrangement joins TRBV5-4 to TRBJ2-5, with 13 bases lining up with TRBD2. The junction had 11 bases not matched to a gene; V was cut back by 4 bases and J by 2 bases. The CDR3 loop spans 18 amino acids. The germline V gene has CDR1 SGHNT and CDR2 YYREEE (reference sequence). In nucleotides, the CDR3 is TGTGCCAGCAGCCCCGAAGGACGACTAGCGGGAGGACAAGAGACCCAGTACTTC. Amino acid sequence: CASSPEGRLAGGQETQYF.

The chain joins TRBV10-2 to TRBJ2-7; 7 nucleotides match TRBD2. The germline gives CDR1 WSHSY, CDR2 SAAADI. V was pared by 3 bases and J by 2 bases, with 7 bases of the junction left unmatched. The CDR3 length is 15 residues. The CDR3 loop reads CASSDGGGSAYEQYF. In DNA, the CDR3 is TGCGCCAGCAGTGACGGGGGAGGGTCCGCCTACGAGCAGTACTTC.

V gene TRBV2 combines with J gene TRBJ1-5; TRBD1 agrees at 7 bases. This CDR3 has 15 amino acids. Germline CDR1 reads SNHLY; CDR2 reads FYNNEI. The V gene end was trimmed by 4 bases and the J gene end by 1 base; junction bases not matched to a gene: 4. CDR3 sequence (DNA): TGTGCCAGCAGTGGGAGAGGGGGCAGCAATCAGCCCCAGCATTTT. This translates into CASSGRGGSNQPQHF. Together with reference TRBV2 and TRBJ1-5, the CDR3 gives the full variable domain: EPEVTQTPSHQVTQMGQEVILRCVPISNHLYFYWYRQILGQKVEFLVSFYNNEISEKSEIFDDQFSVERPDGSNFTLKIRSTKLEDSAMYFCASSGRGGSNQPQHFGDGTRLSIL.

V is TRBV27 and J is TRBJ1-5; 7 positions agree with TRBD1. This CDR3 contains 14 residues. The germline V gene has CDR1 MNHEY and CDR2 SMNVEV (reference sequence). With V trimmed by 2 bases and J by 2 bases, 0 bases remained unmatched. CDR3 nucleotides: TGTGCCAGCAGTTTAACAGGGGGCAATCAGCCCCAGCATTTT. Residues: CASSLTGGNQPQHF.

This clone is medium-sized by share. The chain links TRBV7-8 to TRBJ1-5; a weak D match, TRBD1 (6 bases). Germline CDR1 reads SGHVS; CDR2 reads FQNEAQ. There are 15 residues in the CDR3. V was pared by 5 bases and J by 3 bases, with 14 bases between. CDR3 in DNA: TGTGCCAGCAGCCGGGGCAGGGGAACCAATCAGCCCCAGCATTTT. Translated: CASSRGRGTNQPQHF.

This clone is a singleton in its sample. This CDR3 is CASSLGQASSGANVLTF. In DNA form, the CDR3 reads TGCGCCAGCAGCTTGGGACAGGCCAGCTCTGGGGCCAACGTCCTGACTTTC. The chain recombines TRBV5-1 with TRBJ2-6; a weak D match, TRBD1 (6 bases). The CDR3 sequence is 17 residues long. Germline V gene data show CDR1 as SGHRS and CDR2 as YFSETQ. Deletions cut 0 bases from V and 0 bases from J, with 10 bases between.

The genes are TRBV27 and TRBJ2-1, with a possible D match to TRBD2 (5 bases). Germline CDR1 reads MNHEY; CDR2 reads SMNVEV (reference sequence). This CDR3 is 15 amino acids long. V lost 2 bases to trimming and J lost 0 bases, with 8 bases between them. The CDR3 region is CASSLRESSYNEQFF. CDR3 bases: TGTGCCAGCAGTTTACGGGAAAGCTCCTACAATGAGCAGTTCTTC.

The chain couples TRBV9 to TRBJ2-2; the match to TRBD2 covers 7 bases. CDR1 and CDR2 from the germline V gene are SGDLS and YYNGEE. This CDR3 is built from 15 residues. J gave up 6 bases and V 1 base, and 6 bases lay outside the gene matches. CDR3 protein: CASSVTAGASGELFF. CDR3 coding DNA: TGTGCCAGCAGCGTAACTGCGGGAGCCTCCGGGGAGCTGTTTTTT.

The chain joins TRBV19 to TRBJ1-5, with D possibly being TRBD1 (6 bases). Germline loops: CDR1 LNHDA, CDR2 SQIVND (reference sequence). V was trimmed by 4 bases and J by 6 bases, leaving 19 bases between them. This CDR3 region has 16 residues. The CDR3 spells CASSTGVVLGTQPQHF. Here the CDR3 DNA reads TGTGCCAGTAGTACAGGGGTGGTTTTGGGGACTCAGCCCCAGCATTTT.

This rearrangement joins TRBV5-4 to TRBJ2-4; 10 bases map to TRBD1. After removal of 3 bases from V and 3 bases from J, the junction contained 3 bases not matched to a gene. CDR3 length: 15 residues. Germline CDR1 is SGHNT and CDR2 is YYREEE (reference sequence). CDR3 in DNA: TGTGCCAGCAGCTGGGACAGGGGCCGCAAAAACATTCAGTACTTC. Translation gives CASSWDRGRKNIQYF.

This clone was counted once. The chain recombines TRBV18 with TRBJ1-1, with D possibly TRBD1 on 6 matching bases. The CDR3 has 15 amino acids. CDR1 KGHSH and CDR2 LQKENI come from the germline V gene. V lost 6 bases and J lost 1, with 15 bases in between. CDR3 sequence reads: CASSFIQGGNTEAFF. DNA for the CDR3: TGTGCCAGCTCGTTCATACAGGGTGGGAACACTGAAGCTTTCTTT.

The chain has TRBV7-9 and TRBJ2-7, with 11 bases that match TRBD1. Germline loops: CDR1 SEHNR, CDR2 FQNEAQ (reference sequence). V lost 5 bases, J lost 6 bases, and 6 bases stayed unmatched. The CDR3 covers 14 residues. CDR3 amino acids: CASSKGTGGTEQYF. The CDR3 DNA reads TGTGCCAGCAGCAAGGGGACAGGGGGGACCGAGCAGTACTTC.

The chain couples TRBV28 to TRBJ2-7; 7 nucleotides line up with TRBD1. Trimming took 4 bases from V and 5 from J; bases not matched to a gene: 8. The CDR3 contains 14 residues. Germline loops: CDR1 MDHEN, CDR2 SYDVKM. CDR3: CASSSLDRAHEQYF. CDR3 DNA: TGTGCCAGCAGTTCACTCGACAGGGCCCACGAGCAGTACTTC.

The rearrangement links TRBV7-2 to TRBJ1-1; TRBD1 is a possible D gene (6 bases). This CDR3 comprises 15 residues. Looked up from germline, CDR1 is SGHTA and CDR2 is FQGNSA. V was cut by 5 bases and J by 0 bases, with 13 bases left in between. Written as DNA, the CDR3 is TGTGCCAGCAGCCAGACAGGTCAGCTGAACACTGAAGCTTTCTTT. This encodes CASSQTGQLNTEAFF.